This T cell receptor beta chain was sequenced in a study of T-cell memory formation after mild COVID-19. In the study overall: TCR clusters were mostly confined to one donor each. Study-level findings and limits: Largely, contracting CD4+ clones fell within CM and EM, and contracting CD8+ clones within EMRA. There was a balanced CD4/CD8 profile in clones contracting day 15 to 85, and later expanders leaned CD4+.

5'RACE primed at constant segments yielded TCR alpha and TCR beta cDNA libraries bearing sample barcodes and UMIs. TCRdb redid the calling of the 5' RACE reads with MiXCR, one entry per CDR3 protein. The sample holds 140,000 to 150,000 distinct CDR3 sequences, 6% seen once. Germline lookup yields CDR1 SGDLS and CDR2 YYNGEE. This CDR3 is 14 amino acids long. Trimming removed 0 bases from V and 5 bases from J, with 9 bases in between. There are a few counts of this clonotype. As yet, its antigen is unknown. The clonotype was recovered from an adult woman who had mild COVID-19 (a few samples of this study predate the infection). Cell type and time point are not known. Sequencing was performed on PBMCs or a T cell subset sorted from them (not recorded which). The gene calls are TRBV9 and TRBJ2-1; D not resolved. The CDR3 loop is CASSVGPENNEQFF. Here the CDR3 DNA reads TGTGCCAGCAGCGTAGGCCCAGAGAACAATGAGCAGTTCTTC.